This passage covers 26 T cell receptor beta chains from one sample sequenced in a study of T cell repertoires in cytomegalovirus infection. TCRdb reprocessed the reads with MiXCR, giving one entry per CDR3 protein. The sample contains some 400,000 distinct CDR3 sequences, roughly a third of which appear only once. Sequencing was done on a sample of PBMCs. Receptors were obtained from a human donor in good health (CMV status not recorded). Some clones in this sample may be carry-over from other donors' samples.

The chain couples TRBV29-1 to TRBJ1-3; a possible D gene is TRBD1 (5 bases). Trimming removed 4 bases at V and 3 bases at J, with 10 bases between. The CDR3 loop spans 13 amino acids. In germline, CDR1 is SQVTM, CDR2 ANQGSEA. CDR3 nucleotide sequence: TGCAGCGTTGTAGGGGCGGATGGAAACACCATATATTTT. Its protein is CSVVGADGNTIYF.

With regard to this clonotype: A much larger clonotype is one base distant, so this may be a read error. The rearrangement joins TRBV7-2 to TRBJ2-7; D might be TRBD1 (6 bases). V shed 3 bases and J shed 5 bases, with 17 bases lying between them. Germline V gene lookup returns CDR1 SGHTA and CDR2 FQGNSA. This CDR3 region has 15 residues. The CDR3, as DNA: TGTGCCAGCAGCTTGACCTTGGGGGCAAAGGACGAGCAGTACTTC. It codes for CASSLTLGAKDEQYF.

This clonotype appeared a few times. The rearrangement uses TRBV5-6 and TRBJ2-3; D is uncertain. Trimming left V 1 base short and J 0 bases short, with 12 bases between. This CDR3 has 16 residues. CDR1 is SGHDT and CDR2 is YYEEEE in the germline V gene. CDR3 protein: CASSLYGRASTDTQYF. CDR3 bases: TGTGCCAGCAGCTTGTACGGACGGGCAAGCACAGATACGCAGTATTTT.

The rearrangement joins TRBV7-6 to TRBJ2-7; 11 bases fit TRBD1. The CDR3 contains 16 residues. The germline V gene encodes CDR1 SGHVS and CDR2 FNYEAQ. Germline trimming cut 0 bases from V and 3 bases from J; bases unmatched to any gene: 4. The CDR3: CASSLAAGTGGYEQYF. In nucleotides, the CDR3 is TGTGCCAGCAGCTTAGCCGCCGGGACAGGGGGCTACGAGCAGTACTTC.

This clonotype was recorded a few times. The chain links TRBV6-2 or TRBV6-3 to TRBJ2-1; the D call may be TRBD1 or TRBD2 (5 bases each). Trimming removed 0 bases at V and 4 bases at J, with 13 bases between. Germline CDR1 is MNHEY and CDR2 is SVGEGT. There are 16 residues in the CDR3. CDR3 residues: CASSYSGRDRYNEQFF. In nucleotides, the CDR3 is TGTGCCAGCAGTTACTCTGGCAGGGACCGTTACAATGAGCAGTTCTTC.

The V and J genes are TRBV19 and TRBJ1-4; 9 positions match TRBD1. V was pared by 4 bases and J by 7 bases, with 7 bases of the junction left unmatched. Per germline, CDR1 LNHDA and CDR2 SQIVND (reference sequence). The CDR3 runs to 15 residues. The CDR3 nucleotides are TGTGCCAGTAGTACCGACACAGGGGGCGGTGAAAAACTGTTTTTT. Encoded protein: CASSTDTGGGEKLFF.

The V call is TRBV19, the J call TRBJ2-1; 12 bases are a match to TRBD1. The germline gives CDR1 LNHDA, CDR2 SQIVND (reference sequence). Trimming took 5 bases from V and 8 from J; bases not matched to a gene: 7. This CDR3 is built from 15 residues. The CDR3 nucleotides read TGTGCCAGTAGTCCCATGGGACAGGGGGCCGATGAGCAGTTCTTC. This translates into CASSPMGQGADEQFF.

The V call is TRBV7-9, the J call TRBJ1-1; D ambiguous. V lost 5 bases and J lost 8, with 9 bases in between. The V gene's germline CDR1 is SEHNR and CDR2 FQNEAQ (reference sequence). This CDR3 is 11 amino acids long. The CDR3 spells CASSETTEAFF. The DNA for the CDR3 is TGTGCCAGCAGCGAGACTACCGAAGCTTTCTTT.

This clonotype was seen a handful of times. The genes are TRBV6-6 and TRBJ2-1; 8 positions agree with TRBD2. V shed 4 bases and J 6 bases; nucleotides not matched to a gene: 14. CDR3 length: 17 amino acids. Germline V lookup: CDR1 MNHNY, CDR2 SVGAGI (reference sequence). CDR3 bases: TGTGCCAGCAGTTTGGGTCGGGGGGGGGGGCTAGGCAATGAGCAGTTCTTC. This sequence encodes CASSLGRGGGLGNEQFF.

This chain connects TRBV20-1 to TRBJ2-5; D is unclear. The CDR3 is made up of 12 amino acids. Germline CDR1 DFQATT, CDR2 SNEGSKA (reference sequence). Deletions cut 6 bases from V and 9 bases from J, with 17 bases between. The CDR3 spells CSATLNGGAQYF. CDR3 coding DNA: TGCAGTGCCACCCTTAACGGTGGGGCCCAGTACTTC.

This CDR3 is CASSMGGGANTGELFF. As DNA, the CDR3 is TGTGCCAGTAGTATGGGAGGGGGCGCGAACACCGGGGAGCTGTTTTTT. The chain employs TRBV19 and TRBJ2-2; D possibly uses TRBD1 or TRBD2 (7 bases each). The CDR3 is 16 residues long. The V and J ends lost 3 bases and 0 bases respectively, with 11 bases between them. CDR1 is LNHDA and CDR2 is SQIVND in the germline V gene (reference sequence).

The table lists this clonotype with a few counts. As DNA, the CDR3 is TGTGCCAGCAGTTACCCTCCGGGACAGGGGACGAACACTGAAGCTTTCTTT. As protein: CASSYPPGQGTNTEAFF. This chain connects TRBV2 to TRBJ1-1; 10 positions agree with TRBD1. The trim removed 5 bases at V and 1 base at J, leaving 10 bases unmatched. CDR1 is SNHLY, CDR2 FYNNEI, per germline. The CDR3 is 17 residues long. Combining the CDR3 with reference TRBV2 and TRBJ1-1 gives the whole variable domain EPEVTQTPSHQVTQMGQEVILRCVPISNHLYFYWYRQILGQKVEFLVSFYNNEISEKSEIFDDQFSVERPDGSNFTLKIRSTKLEDSAMYFCASSYPPGQGTNTEAFFGQGTRLTVV.

As concerns this clonotype: Sequence at one end of the junction differs from germline and may be a read error. The chain couples TRBV7-2 to TRBJ2-1; TRBD1 aligns across 8 bases. The CDR3 has 16 residues. Germline values: CDR1 SGHTA, CDR2 FQGNSA. The CDR3 DNA is TGTGCCAGCAGCCCTCGGACAGGGTCCTCCTACAATAAGCAGTTCTTC. It specifies CASSPRTGSSYNKQFF.

This clonotype has only a few counts. This chain uses TRBV11-2 with TRBJ2-7; 11 positions match TRBD2. Trimming cost V 8 bases and J 6 bases; bases outside gene matches: 6. This CDR3 region has 13 residues. Germline assignment: CDR1 SGHAT and CDR2 FQNNGV. For the CDR3, the DNA is TGTGCCAGCGGAATAGCGGGGGGGCTCGAGCAGTACTTC. Translation: CASGIAGGLEQYF.

This clonotype was seen ten or more times. The CDR3 reads CASSPNRGGAQPQHF. The DNA for the CDR3 is TGTGCCAGCAGCCCCAATCGGGGGGGGGCCCAGCCCCAGCATTTT. V and J are TRBV7-8 and TRBJ1-5; D might be TRBD1 (6 bases). CDR1 SGHVS and CDR2 FQNEAQ come from the germline V gene. CDR3 size: 15 residues. V shed 5 bases and J shed 7 bases, with 18 bases lying between them.

In the case of this clonotype: Since the CDR3 does not end with the conserved phenylalanine or tryptophan, this likely comes from a read error. The chain employs TRBV7-8 and TRBJ1-4; 7 nucleotides line up with TRBD1. Germline V CDR1 and CDR2: SGHVS, FQNEAQ. CDR3 length: 16 residues. With 7 bases clipped from V and 3 bases from J, the junction kept 11 bases outside the gene matches. The CDR3 region has the DNA TGTGCCAGCATCCCTCTCGACAGGGCCCCTAATGAAAAACTGTTTTTG. Translating gives CASIPLDRAPNEKLFL.

This clonotype was counted between two and nine times. The chain joins TRBV6-1 to TRBJ1-1, with TRBD1 matching 8 bases. V was clipped by 7 bases and J by 5 bases; unmatched bases: 15. This CDR3 spans 16 amino acids. Germline CDR1 and CDR2: MNHNS and SASEGT. The CDR3 protein is CASTDTGQGALTEAFF. The CDR3 bases are TGTGCCAGCACCGACACCGGGCAGGGGGCTTTGACTGAAGCTTTCTTT.

This clonotype has more than one count but fewer than ten. The V gene is TRBV5-1, the J gene TRBJ2-7, with D tentatively TRBD2 (5 bases). The V and J ends lost 5 bases and 2 bases respectively, with 8 bases between them. The germline gives CDR1 SGHRS, CDR2 YFSETQ. The CDR3 is 12 residues long. CDR3 nucleotides: TGCGCCAGCAGTCGGGATGCCTACGAGCAGTACTTC. Its translation: CASSRDAYEQYF.

The table lists this clonotype with a few counts. V and J are TRBV6-1 and TRBJ2-3; D remains unclear. The CDR3 loop spans 15 amino acids. CDR1 and CDR2 from the germline V gene are MNHNS and SASEGT. V dropped 7 bases and J dropped 7 bases, with 21 bases sitting between them. The CDR3 protein is CASTSSGLGINTQYF. Written as DNA, the CDR3 is TGTGCCAGCACATCATCAGGCTTAGGGATAAATACGCAGTATTTT.

The rearrangement joins TRBV6-5 to TRBJ1-6; TRBD1 matches at 11 bases. The CDR3 is 15 residues long. V shed 6 bases, J shed 10 bases, and the junction held 8 bases outside the gene matches. Germline V CDR1 and CDR2: MNHEY, SVGAGI. CDR3: CASSPDRGRRSPLHF. In DNA form, the CDR3 reads TGTGCCAGCAGCCCGGACAGGGGGCGTAGGTCACCCCTCCACTTT.

This clonotype has at least ten counts. The rearrangement links TRBV7-9 to TRBJ2-7, with TRBD1 identical over 7 bases. With 5 bases clipped from V and 4 bases from J, the junction kept 5 bases outside the gene matches. This CDR3 is built from 13 residues. Per the germline V gene, CDR1 is SEHNR and CDR2 is FQNEAQ (reference sequence). CDR3 nucleotide sequence: TGTGCCAGCAGCCGAGGGGGCCCATACGAGCAGTACTTC. Its protein is CASSRGGPYEQYF.

V gene TRBV10-3 combines with J gene TRBJ1-1; possibly TRBD1 for D (6 bases). In germline, CDR1 is ENHRY, CDR2 SYGVKD. V was clipped by 0 bases and J by 6 bases, with 8 bases between them. The CDR3 is 13 residues long. The CDR3, as DNA: TGTGCCATCAGTGAGTCGCCAGGGGCTGAAGCTTTCTTT. As protein: CAISESPGAEAFF.

This clonotype showed up just once. The junction does not match germline at one end; this may be a read error. V and J are TRBV4-1 and TRBJ2-7, with 7 positions matching TRBD1. The CDR3 contains 14 residues. The germline gives CDR1 MGHRA, CDR2 YSYEKL. CDR3 residues: CASSSRDSSYEHYF. The CDR3 region has the DNA TGCGCCAGCAGCTCCCGGGACAGCTCCTACGAGCATTACTTC.

The chain has TRBV5-6 and TRBJ2-1; the D is unclear. Per the germline V gene, CDR1 is SGHDT and CDR2 is YYEEEE. V lost 3 bases, J lost 4 bases, and 8 bases lay in between. The CDR3 spans 13 residues. CDR3 DNA: TGTGCCAGCAGCTCCGACTTATACAATGAGCAGTTCTTC. Its protein product is CASSSDLYNEQFF. Together with reference TRBV5-6 and TRBJ2-1, the CDR3 gives the full variable domain: DAGVTQSPTHLIKTRGQQVTLRCSPKSGHDTVSWYQQALGQGPQFIFQYYEEEERQRGNFPDRFSGHQFPNYSSELNVNALLLGDSALYLCASSSDLYNEQFFGPGTRLTVL.

This sequence joins TRBV11-2 and TRBJ1-5, with 10 bases matching TRBD1. Germline CDR1 SGHAT, CDR2 FQNNGV. With 5 bases clipped from V and 6 bases from J, the junction kept 16 bases outside the gene matches. The CDR3 length is 18 residues. DNA for the CDR3: TGTGCCAGCAGCCCCTTTGCGGGACAGGGGAGTCTAGGTCAGCCCCAGCATTTT. This codes for CASSPFAGQGSLGQPQHF.

The CDR3 spells CASRRGQGRVTQYF. In DNA, the CDR3 is TGTGCCAGCAGACGCGGACAGGGGAGGGTGACCCAGTACTTC. The chain combines TRBV7-2 with TRBJ2-5; the match to TRBD1 covers 9 bases. Germline V gene data show CDR1 as SGHTA and CDR2 as FQGNSA. The junction had 9 bases not matched to a gene; V was cut back by 6 bases and J by 7 bases. CDR3 size: 14 residues.